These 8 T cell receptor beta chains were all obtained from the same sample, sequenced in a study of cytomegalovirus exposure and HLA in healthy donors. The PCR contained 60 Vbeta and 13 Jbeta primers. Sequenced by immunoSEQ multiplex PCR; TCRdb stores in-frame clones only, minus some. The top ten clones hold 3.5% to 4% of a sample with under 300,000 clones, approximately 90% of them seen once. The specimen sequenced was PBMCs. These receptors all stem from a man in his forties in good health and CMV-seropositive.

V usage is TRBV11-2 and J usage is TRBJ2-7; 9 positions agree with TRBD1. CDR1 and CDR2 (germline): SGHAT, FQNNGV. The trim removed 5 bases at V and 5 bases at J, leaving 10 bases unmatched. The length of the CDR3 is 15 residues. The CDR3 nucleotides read TGTGCCAGCAGCCCCAGGGACAGGGCAAGCCACGAGCAGTACTTC. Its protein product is CASSPRDRASHEQYF.

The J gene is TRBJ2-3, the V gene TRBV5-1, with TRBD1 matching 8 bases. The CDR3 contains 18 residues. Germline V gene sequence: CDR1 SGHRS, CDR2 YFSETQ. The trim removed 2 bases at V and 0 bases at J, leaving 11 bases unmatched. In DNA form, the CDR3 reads TGCGCCAGCAGCTTCGTCGTACAGGGGGAGAGTAGCACAGATACGCAGTATTTT. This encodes CASSFVVQGESSTDTQYF.

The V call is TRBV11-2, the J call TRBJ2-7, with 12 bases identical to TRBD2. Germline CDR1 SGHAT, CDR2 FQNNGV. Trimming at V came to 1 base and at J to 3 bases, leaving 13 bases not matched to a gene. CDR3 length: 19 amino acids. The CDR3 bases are TGTGCCAGCAGCTTAGTTCGCCTACGGAGGACTAGCGGGGACTACGAGCAGTACTTC. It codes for CASSLVRLRRTSGDYEQYF.

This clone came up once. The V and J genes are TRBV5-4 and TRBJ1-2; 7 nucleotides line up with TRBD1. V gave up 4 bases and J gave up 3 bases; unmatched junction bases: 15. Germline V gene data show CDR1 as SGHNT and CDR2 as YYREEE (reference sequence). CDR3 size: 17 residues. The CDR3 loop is CASSRRRTTGEDYGYTF. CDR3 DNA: TGTGCCAGCAGCCGACGCCGAACTACAGGGGAGGACTATGGCTACACCTTC.

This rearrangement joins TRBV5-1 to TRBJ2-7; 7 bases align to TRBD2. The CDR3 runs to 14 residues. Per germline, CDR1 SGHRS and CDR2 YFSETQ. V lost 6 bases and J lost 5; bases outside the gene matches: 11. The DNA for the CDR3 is TGCGCCAGCAACCTTGGCGGGAGCAGGGACGAGCAGTACTTC. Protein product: CASNLGGSRDEQYF.

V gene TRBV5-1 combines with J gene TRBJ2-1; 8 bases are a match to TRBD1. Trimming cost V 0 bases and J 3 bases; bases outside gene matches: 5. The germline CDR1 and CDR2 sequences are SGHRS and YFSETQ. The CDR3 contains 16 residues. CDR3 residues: CASSLETGALYNEQFF. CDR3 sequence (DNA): TGCGCCAGCAGCTTGGAGACAGGGGCCCTCTACAATGAGCAGTTCTTC.

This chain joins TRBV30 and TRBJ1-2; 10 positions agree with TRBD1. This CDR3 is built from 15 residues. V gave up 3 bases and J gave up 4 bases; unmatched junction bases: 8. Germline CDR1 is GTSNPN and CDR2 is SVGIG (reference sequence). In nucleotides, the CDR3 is TGTGCCTGGAGAGACAGGGGGCGCGGTATCTATGGCTACACCTTC. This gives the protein CAWRDRGRGIYGYTF.

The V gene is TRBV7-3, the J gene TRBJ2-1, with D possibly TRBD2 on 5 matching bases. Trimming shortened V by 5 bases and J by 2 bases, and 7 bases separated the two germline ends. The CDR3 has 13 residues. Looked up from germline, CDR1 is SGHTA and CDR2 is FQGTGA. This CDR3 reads CASSQRTYNEQFF. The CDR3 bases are TGTGCCAGCAGCCAGCGGACCTACAATGAGCAGTTCTTC.